This T cell receptor beta chain was retrieved from a study of identical twins. Study observations and caveats: Excess sharing by twins proved weaker in beta out-of-frame sequences.

Each CDR3 protein gets one entry after TCRdb re-called the 5' RACE reads with MiXCR. The table lists 750,000 to 950,000 distinct CDR3 sequences, more than 9% of them singletons. In regard to this clonotype: Its antigen is unknown.

The junction had 6 bases not matched to a gene; V was cut back by 3 bases and J by 2 bases. Per germline, CDR1 KGHSH and CDR2 LQKENI. This CDR3 contains 15 residues. The sample also formed part of further work on yellow fever vaccine responses in identical twins.

The chain uses TRBV18 and TRBJ1-2, with 7 bases matching TRBD1. The sample taken for sequencing was PBMCs. This TCR derives from a woman aged 18-30 years in good health. CDR3 sequence (DNA): TGTGCCAGCTCACCGTCAGACAGGGCCAACTATGGCTACACCTTC. This encodes CASSPSDRANYGYTF.